Below, one T cell receptor (beta chain) is given with its context. Using unique molecular identifiers, the investigators prepared the TCRbeta library. TCRdb independently ran MiXCR on the PCR reads; one entry per CDR3 protein. This sample carries 350,000 to 450,000 distinct CDR3 sequences, roughly 22% of them seen once, and the ten largest clones take 3.5% to 4%. This CDR3 is 16 amino acids long. Trimming cost V 5 bases and J 2 bases; bases outside gene matches: 7. Germline CDR1 MNHEY, CDR2 SMNVEV (reference sequence). The data originate from a study of T-cell reconstitution after alpha-beta-depleted transplantation in children.

The sample here was PBMCs from the stem cell graft donor, taken from the stem cell graft. The sequence was obtained from a human donor who donated a stem cell graft to a child with acute myeloid leukemia. The chain recombines TRBV27 with TRBJ2-7, with 12 bases matching TRBD1. The CDR3 is CASSQAGTGGAYEQYF. The CDR3, as DNA: TGTGCCAGCAGTCAAGCCGGGACAGGGGGCGCCTACGAGCAGTACTTC.